This TCR beta chain was captured by sequencing in a study of cytomegalovirus exposure and HLA in healthy donors. 13 Jbeta primers and 60 Vbeta primers were used for the PCR. The protocol was immunoSEQ multiplex PCR, while the TCRdb copy is restricted to in-frame clones and leaves out a portion. The sample comprises roughly 200,000 clones, 77% of which are singletons, and approximately 2.1% rests with the top ten. Trimming took off 0 bases at V and 4 bases at J, with 10 bases between the two ends. The CDR3 extends over 14 amino acids. Germline loops: CDR1 SGHRS, CDR2 YFSETQ. This receptor was taken from a woman in her twenties or thirties in good health and CMV-seropositive. Source material: PBMCs. V usage is TRBV5-1 and J usage is TRBJ1-1; tentative D call: TRBD1 (6 bases). CDR3 residues: CASSLVVTGTEAFF. The CDR3 bases are TGCGCCAGCAGCTTGGTCGTGACAGGCACTGAAGCTTTCTTT. The full variable domain, with the rest looked up from reference TRBV5-1 and TRBJ1-1, is KAGVTQTPRYLIKTRGQQVTLSCSPISGHRSVSWYQQTPGQGLQFLFEYFSETQRNKGNFPGRFSGRQFSNSRSEMNVSTLELGDSALYLCASSLVVTGTEAFFGQGTRLTVV.